A single T cell receptor beta chain is shown here with its context. A much larger clone is a single base away; this may be a read error. Data came from immunoSEQ multiplex PCR; TCRdb stores just in-frame clones and leaves some out. This repertoire shows roughly 280,000 clones, less than 90% found once; its top ten account for under 5.5%. Trimming pared 2 bases from V and 1 base from J, leaving 11 bases between. In germline, CDR1 is GTSNPN, CDR2 SVGIG (reference sequence). This CDR3 is 14 amino acids long. This specimen comes from a study of blood T cell repertoires in COVID-19. This receptor was taken from a man aged 55 to 70 who had recovered from COVID-19. The sequencing sample was made of peripheral blood. The chain links TRBV30 to TRBJ2-5; a weak D match, TRBD1 (5 bases). CDR3 nucleotide sequence: TGTGCCTGGAGTATACAGGACACCCAAGAGACCCAGTACTTC. As protein: CAWSIQDTQETQYF.